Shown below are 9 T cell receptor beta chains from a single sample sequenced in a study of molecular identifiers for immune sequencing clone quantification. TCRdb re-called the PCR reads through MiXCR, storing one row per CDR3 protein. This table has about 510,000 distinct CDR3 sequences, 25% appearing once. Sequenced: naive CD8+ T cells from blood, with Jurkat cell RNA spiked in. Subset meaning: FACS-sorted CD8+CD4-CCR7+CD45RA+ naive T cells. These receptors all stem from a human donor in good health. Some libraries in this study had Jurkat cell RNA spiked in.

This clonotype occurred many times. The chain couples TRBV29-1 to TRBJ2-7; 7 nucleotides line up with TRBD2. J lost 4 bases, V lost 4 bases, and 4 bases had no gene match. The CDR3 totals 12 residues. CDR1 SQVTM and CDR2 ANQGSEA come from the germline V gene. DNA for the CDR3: TGCAGCGTTGTTGGGGGGGAGTACGAGCAGTACTTC. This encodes CSVVGGEYEQYF.

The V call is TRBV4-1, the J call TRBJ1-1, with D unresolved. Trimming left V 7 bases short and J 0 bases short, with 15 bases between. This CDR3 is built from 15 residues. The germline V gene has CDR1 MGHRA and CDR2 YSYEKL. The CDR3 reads CASKIRVSMNTEAFF. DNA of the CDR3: TGCGCCAGCAAAATTAGGGTCAGTATGAACACTGAAGCTTTCTTT.

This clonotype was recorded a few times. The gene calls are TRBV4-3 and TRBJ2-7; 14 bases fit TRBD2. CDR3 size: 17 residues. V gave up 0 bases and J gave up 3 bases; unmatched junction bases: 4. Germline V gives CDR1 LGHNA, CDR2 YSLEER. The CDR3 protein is CASSQEGTSGSLYEQYF. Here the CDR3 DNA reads TGCGCCAGCAGCCAAGAAGGGACTAGCGGGAGTCTCTACGAGCAGTACTTC.

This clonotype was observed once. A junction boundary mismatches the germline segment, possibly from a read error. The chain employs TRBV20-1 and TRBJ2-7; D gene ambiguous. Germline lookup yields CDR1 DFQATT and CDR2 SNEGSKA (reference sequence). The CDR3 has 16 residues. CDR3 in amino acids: CSARHREDLRSCEQYF. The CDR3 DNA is TGCAGTGCTAGACACCGCGAGGACCTTCGCTCCTGCGAGCAGTACTTC.

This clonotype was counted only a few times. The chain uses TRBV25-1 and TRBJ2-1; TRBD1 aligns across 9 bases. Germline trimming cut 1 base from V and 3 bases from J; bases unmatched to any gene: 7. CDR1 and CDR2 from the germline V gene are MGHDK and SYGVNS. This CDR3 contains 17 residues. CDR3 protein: CASSESGGQGHYNEQFF. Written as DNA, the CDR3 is TGTGCCAGCAGTGAATCGGGGGGACAGGGTCACTACAATGAGCAGTTCTTC.

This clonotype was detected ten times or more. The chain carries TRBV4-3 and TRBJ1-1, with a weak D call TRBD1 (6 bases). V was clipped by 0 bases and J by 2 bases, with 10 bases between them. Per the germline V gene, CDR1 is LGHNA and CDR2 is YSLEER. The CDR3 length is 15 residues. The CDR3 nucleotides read TGCGCCAGCAGCCAAGATGGGGGGCAAAACACTGAAGCTTTCTTT. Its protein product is CASSQDGGQNTEAFF.

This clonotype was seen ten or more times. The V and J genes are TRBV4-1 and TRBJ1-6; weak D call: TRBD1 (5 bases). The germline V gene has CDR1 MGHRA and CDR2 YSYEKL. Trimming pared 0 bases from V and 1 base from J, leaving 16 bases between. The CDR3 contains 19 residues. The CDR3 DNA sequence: TGCGCCAGCAGCCAAGATGGGATAACAGGATCGTCCTATAATTCACCCCTCCACTTT. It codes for CASSQDGITGSSYNSPLHF.

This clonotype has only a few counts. The CDR3 DNA follows: TGTGCCAGTACCAAAGGGGGACAGGGCTATCAGCCCCAGCATTTT. As protein: CASTKGGQGYQPQHF. The rearrangement uses TRBV6-2 or TRBV6-3 and TRBJ1-5, with 9 bases identical to TRBD1. Unmatched junction bases numbered 11, after V lost 9 bases and J lost 5 bases. Germline V gene data show CDR1 as MNHEY and CDR2 as SVGEGT. The CDR3 loop spans 15 amino acids.

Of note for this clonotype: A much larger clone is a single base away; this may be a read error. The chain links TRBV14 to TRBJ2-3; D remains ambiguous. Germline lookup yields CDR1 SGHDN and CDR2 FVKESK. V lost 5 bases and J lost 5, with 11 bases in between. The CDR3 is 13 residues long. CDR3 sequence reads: CASSEGKGDTQYF. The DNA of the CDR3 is TGTGCCAGCAGCGAAGGGAAAGGAGATACGCAGTATTTT.